Listed here are 21 T cell receptor beta chains from one sample, sequenced in a study of spatial heterogeneity in lung cancer. Overall study findings and caveats: Tracking of tumor mutation counts was seen in expanded intratumoral alpha and beta TCR counts.

The time point denotes: sample taken at primary tumor resection. TCRdb re-analysed the 5' RACE reads in MiXCR, keeping a single row per CDR3 protein. The data contain about 9,300 distinct CDR3 sequences, roughly 6% of them singletons. What these receptors recognize is not known. The source was lung tumor tissue, collected at surgery. The receptors were gathered from a male donor with early-stage non-small cell lung cancer.

By share, this clonotype ranks as medium-sized. CDR3 in DNA: TGTGCCACCTCCCCATGGGATAACTGGGGGGAGACCCAGTACTTC. It translates to CATSPWDNWGETQYF. The V call is TRBV6-5, the J call TRBJ2-5; D is perhaps TRBD1 or TRBD2 (5 bases each). This CDR3 spans 15 amino acids. V shed 10 bases and J shed 5 bases, with 23 bases lying between them. Germline V gene data show CDR1 as MNHEY and CDR2 as SVGAGI.

The table lists this clonotype with many counts. The chain uses TRBV27 and TRBJ2-2; a possible D gene is TRBD1 (5 bases). V lost 2 bases and J lost 2, with 18 bases in between. Germline-derived CDR1 and CDR2 are MNHEY and SMNVEV (reference sequence). The CDR3 runs 18 residues. The CDR3 bases are TGTGCCAGCAGTTTAACCTCTACAGGATTTCTAAACACCGGGGAGCTGTTTTTT. Translated, it gives CASSLTSTGFLNTGELFF.

This clonotype was observed many times. The chain recombines TRBV29-1 with TRBJ1-1; D call uncertain. Looked up from germline, CDR1 is SQVTM and CDR2 is ANQGSEA. V lost 4 bases to trimming and J lost 2 bases, with 8 bases between them. The CDR3 runs to 12 residues. CDR3 bases: TGCAGCGTTGGGGAGCCAAACACTGAAGCTTTCTTT. Encoded protein: CSVGEPNTEAFF.

This clonotype was seen a few times. This chain joins TRBV20-1 and TRBJ1-2; 7 nucleotides line up with TRBD1. The CDR3 totals 14 residues. J was trimmed by 7 bases and V by 3 bases; bases with no gene match: 11. The V gene's germline CDR1 is DFQATT and CDR2 SNEGSKA (reference sequence). The CDR3 DNA is TGCAGTGCTAGCCCAGACAGGGTGGGAGGTGGCTACACCTTC. The encoded protein is CSASPDRVGGGYTF.

This clonotype was counted ten times or more. J is TRBJ2-5 and V is TRBV18, with no clear D. With 1 base removed from V and 3 bases from J, the gap between germline ends came to 0 bases. The V gene's germline CDR1 is KGHSH and CDR2 LQKENI. The CDR3 spans 11 residues. Here the CDR3 reads CASSPQETQYF. DNA for the CDR3: TGTGCCAGCTCACCACAAGAGACCCAGTACTTC.

The table lists this clonotype with many counts. The rearrangement joins TRBV19 to TRBJ1-1; D is undetermined. The V and J ends lost 0 bases and 0 bases respectively, with 11 bases between them. CDR1 and CDR2 (germline): LNHDA, SQIVND (reference sequence). This CDR3 has 16 amino acids. CDR3 nucleotides: TGTGCCAGTAGTATAGAAGTTCGGGGATTGAACACTGAAGCTTTCTTT. This encodes CASSIEVRGLNTEAFF.

This clonotype was seen at least ten times. The chain employs TRBV11-3 and TRBJ2-1, with 7 bases aligning to TRBD1. Trimming removed 5 bases from V and 6 bases from J; junction bases left unmatched: 7. The CDR3 loop spans 14 amino acids. Germline V gene data show CDR1 as SGHNT and CDR2 as YENEEA. The CDR3 spells CASSTGAGSNEQFF. The DNA of the CDR3 is TGTGCCAGCAGCACAGGGGCGGGTAGCAATGAGCAGTTCTTC. The full variable domain, completed using reference TRBV11-3 and TRBJ2-1, is EAGVVQSPRYKIIEKKQPVAFWCNPISGHNTLYWYLQNLGQGPELLIRYENEEAVDDSQLPKDRFSAERLKGVDSTLKIQPAELGDSAVYLCASSTGAGSNEQFFGPGTRLTVL.

Many counts were recorded for this clonotype. J is TRBJ2-2 and V is TRBV5-4; D is unresolved. V shed 5 bases and J shed 2 bases, with 7 bases lying between them. The CDR3 covers 13 residues. Germline V lookup: CDR1 SGHNT, CDR2 YYREEE (reference sequence). The CDR3 loop is CASSSQNTGELFF. The CDR3 nucleotides are TGTGCCAGCAGTTCACAAAACACCGGGGAGCTGTTTTTT. Filled out from reference TRBV5-4 and TRBJ2-2, the complete variable domain reads ETGVTQSPTHLIKTRGQQVTLRCSSQSGHNTVSWYQQALGQGPQFIFQYYREEENGRGNFPPRFSGLQFPNYSSELNVNALELDDSALYLCASSSQNTGELFFGEGSRLTVL.

The chain links TRBV3-1 to TRBJ2-5; no clear D gene. Trimming pared 4 bases from V and 14 bases from J, leaving 14 bases between. Germline V gene sequence: CDR1 LGHDT, CDR2 YNNKEL (reference sequence). The CDR3 is made up of 11 amino acids. As DNA, the CDR3 is TGTGCCAGCAGCCTAGAAAGCGACTTTTACTTC. The encoded protein is CASSLESDFYF.

This clonotype was picked up many times. The chain carries TRBV5-6 and TRBJ2-7, with D perhaps given as TRBD1 or TRBD2 (6 bases each). The germline CDR1 and CDR2 sequences are SGHDT and YYEEEE. Trimming left V 0 bases short and J 0 bases short, with 19 bases between. The CDR3 loop spans 18 amino acids. The DNA for the CDR3 is TGTGCCAGCAGCTTGGACCGCACGGGGGCCATCCTCTCCTACGAGCAGTACTTC. Protein product: CASSLDRTGAILSYEQYF. The whole variable domain, remainder taken from reference TRBV5-6 and TRBJ2-7, is DAGVTQSPTHLIKTRGQQVTLRCSPKSGHDTVSWYQQALGQGPQFIFQYYEEEERQRGNFPDRFSGHQFPNYSSELNVNALLLGDSALYLCASSLDRTGAILSYEQYFGPGTRLTVT.

This clonotype was detected many times. V gene TRBV19 combines with J gene TRBJ1-5; D call uncertain. CDR3 size: 13 residues. The V and J ends lost 4 bases and 5 bases respectively, with 9 bases between them. Looked up from germline, CDR1 is LNHDA and CDR2 is SQIVND (reference sequence). CDR3 nucleotides: TGTGCCAGTAGTAACCGGCGGGATCAGCCCCAGCATTTT. Its protein is CASSNRRDQPQHF.

This clonotype was counted at least ten times. The genes are TRBV12-3 or TRBV12-4 and TRBJ2-4; maybe TRBD2 (5 bases). V lost 8 bases to trimming and J lost 9 bases, with 17 bases between them. The CDR3 contains 13 residues. The CDR3 DNA sequence: TGTGCCAGCCAACTTTCCACAGAGGGCATTCAGTACTTC. It is translated as CASQLSTEGIQYF.

The sample holds a few counts of this clonotype. The rearrangement uses TRBV28 and TRBJ2-2, with 10 bases lining up with TRBD2. Germline CDR1 reads MDHEN; CDR2 reads SYDVKM. V trimming: 2 bases; J trimming: 5 bases; junction bases outside the gene matches: 5. This CDR3 has 16 residues. The CDR3 region is CASSLRLAGVTGELFF. In DNA form, the CDR3 reads TGTGCCAGCAGTTTAAGGCTAGCGGGGGTGACCGGGGAGCTGTTTTTT.

The CDR3 protein is CASSYSSLLSEQYF. The CDR3 DNA reads TGTGCCAGCAGTTATTCCTCTTTGCTGTCCGAGCAGTACTTC. V is TRBV12-3 or TRBV12-4 and J is TRBJ2-7, with D hard to call. The CDR3 spans 14 residues. Trimming removed 4 bases at V and 6 bases at J, with 16 bases between.

This clonotype has at least ten counts. The rearrangement uses TRBV28 and TRBJ1-5; D might be TRBD1 (6 bases). Trimming stripped 3 bases from V and 0 bases from J, with 21 bases between. The CDR3 runs 19 residues. The germline CDR1 and CDR2 sequences are MDHEN and SYDVKM. The CDR3: CASSLDRSSTSYSNQPQHF. CDR3 in DNA: TGTGCCAGCAGTTTGGACAGATCCTCAACGAGTTATAGCAATCAGCCCCAGCATTTT.

This clonotype was recorded at least ten times. CDR3 loop: CASSFRVAYEQYF. The CDR3 region has the DNA TGCGCCAGCAGCTTCAGGGTAGCCTACGAGCAGTACTTC. This chain links TRBV5-1 with TRBJ2-7; TRBD1 might be the D (5 bases). The CDR3 runs 13 residues. Trimming stripped 2 bases from V and 2 bases from J, with 8 bases between. CDR1 and CDR2 (germline): SGHRS, YFSETQ.

This clonotype showed up many times. This rearrangement joins TRBV11-2 to TRBJ1-5; D not certain. The CDR3 sequence is 13 residues long. Between the trimmed V and J ends, which lost 4 bases and 8 bases, there was a span of 12 bases. Germline lookup yields CDR1 SGHAT and CDR2 FQNNGV. The CDR3 reads CASSYGLVEPQHF. As DNA, the CDR3 is TGTGCCAGCAGCTACGGACTGGTTGAGCCCCAGCATTTT. Variable domain in full (rest from reference TRBV11-2 and TRBJ1-5): EAGVAQSPRYKIIEKRQSVAFWCNPISGHATLYWYQQILGQGPKLLIQFQNNGVVDDSQLPKDRFSAERLKGVDSTLKIQPAKLEDSAVYLCASSYGLVEPQHFGDGTRLSIL.

This clonotype was recorded at least ten times. The CDR3 spells CASSPPVTGAGVNEQFF. The CDR3 DNA sequence: TGCGCCAGCAGCCCCCCCGTAACGGGGGCGGGGGTCAATGAGCAGTTCTTC. This chain uses TRBV4-1 with TRBJ2-1; D perhaps matches TRBD2 (7 bases). The ends were cut back, 4 bases at V and 6 bases at J, with 22 bases in the middle. In germline, CDR1 is MGHRA, CDR2 YSYEKL. The CDR3 consists of 17 residues.

By sample fraction, this clonotype is medium-sized. The chain joins TRBV20-1 to TRBJ2-7; D not certain. This CDR3 is 15 amino acids long. The V and J ends lost 0 bases and 2 bases respectively, with 14 bases between them. Germline CDR1 DFQATT, CDR2 SNEGSKA (reference sequence). DNA of the CDR3: TGCAGTGCTAGAGATATAGACATGGGCACCTACGAGCAGTACTTC. It codes for CSARDIDMGTYEQYF.

In its sample, this clonotype was seen many times. J is TRBJ2-7 and V is TRBV28; D remains ambiguous. V lost 4 bases and J lost 3, with 10 bases in between. This CDR3 region has 13 residues. Germline CDR1 MDHEN, CDR2 SYDVKM. The CDR3 coding sequence is TGTGCCAGCAGTTACCCCCCGCTCTACGAGCAGTACTTC. Its translation: CASSYPPLYEQYF.

In its sample, this clonotype was seen many times. The chain has TRBV3-1 and TRBJ1-5; D is perhaps TRBD1 (5 bases). Trimming left V 3 bases short and J 10 bases short, with 13 bases between. Germline CDR1 LGHDT, CDR2 YNNKEL (reference sequence). The length of the CDR3 is 13 residues. The CDR3 DNA sequence: TGTGCCAGCAGCCAGGATGACAGTCGCCCCCAGCATTTT. Amino acid sequence: CASSQDDSRPQHF.